The entry that follows covers one T cell receptor (beta chain) sequence. This entry is derived from a study of blood T cell repertoires in COVID-19. CDR1 is SNHLY, CDR2 FYNNEI, per germline. V lost 2 bases to trimming and J lost 7 bases, with 15 bases between them. This CDR3 contains 14 residues. Seattle patients were enrolled during active infection and followed longitudinally. Sequenced by immunoSEQ multiplex PCR; TCRdb stores in-frame clones only, minus some. In the table there are about 370,000 clones, approximately 88% of which are singletons. The clonotype originates from a woman in her twenties or thirties with COVID-19, enrolled during active disease. This chain joins TRBV2 and TRBJ2-7; TRBD2 might be the D (7 bases). Sequenced material: peripheral blood. CDR3 DNA: TGTGCCAGCAGTGAAATTCGGGGGGCGGAGGAGCAGTACGTC. Translated, it gives CASSEIRGAEEQYV.